This T cell receptor beta chain was sequenced in a study of T cells in Graves' hyperthyroidism and ophthalmopathy. The study, taken as a whole, reports: Most clonotypes that expanded in the thyroid above 0.001 also showed up in blood.

RNA transcripts gave rise to amplified TCR beta CDR3 regions. RT-PCR in the first round (using the HTBI primer set) targeted the TCR CDR3. TCRdb re-derived calls from the multiplex PCR reads in MiXCR, one entry per CDR3 protein. This sample has 400,000 to 550,000 distinct CDR3 sequences, with roughly 25% found just once. This clonotype was observed many times. Its antigen is as yet unknown. Germline lookup yields CDR1 SEHNR and CDR2 FQNEAQ (reference sequence). The CDR3 has 12 amino acids. Trimming cost V 5 bases and J 6 bases, with 10 bases left between them. Sequencing was performed on blood. The clonotype comes from a woman under 40 with Graves' ophthalmopathy. This rearrangement joins TRBV7-9 to TRBJ2-5; no reliable D call. The CDR3 sequence: CASSPQKKTQYF. CDR3 sequence (DNA): TGTGCCAGCAGCCCCCAGAAAAAGACCCAGTACTTC.